This entry lists 2 T cell receptor beta chains sequenced from one sample in a study of technical replicates of blood from a handful of donors. Assay: immunoSEQ multiplex PCR; the TCRdb copy retains only in-frame clones and omits some. This sample has tens of thousands of clones, with 85% to 95% found just once. The sequenced material came from T cells isolated from PBMCs. The receptors shown here come from a human donor in good health.

The gene calls are TRBV10-3 and TRBJ1-3; a weak D match, TRBD1 (6 bases). This CDR3 has 16 amino acids. The germline V gene encodes CDR1 ENHRY and CDR2 SYGVKD. The V gene lost 3 bases and the J gene lost 0 bases, with 12 bases spanning the gap. The CDR3: CAISEKGQSSGNTIYF. Here the CDR3 DNA reads TGTGCCATCAGTGAAAAGGGACAAAGCTCTGGAAACACCATATATTTT.

This chain links TRBV5-4 with TRBJ2-7; tentative D call: TRBD1 (6 bases). Trimming cost V 3 bases and J 1 base, with 8 bases left between them. The CDR3 length is 13 residues. In germline, CDR1 is SGHNT, CDR2 YYREEE (reference sequence). CDR3: CASSWTESYEQYF. CDR3 nucleotides: TGTGCCAGCAGCTGGACAGAGTCCTACGAGCAGTACTTC.